This T cell receptor beta chain was captured in a study of cytomegalovirus exposure and HLA in healthy donors (dated by TCRdb to the late 2010s). With regard to the full study: An earlier analysis of several hundred of the donors reported about 300 Gb of sequence data and roughly 120 million unique TCR beta sequences obtained from 180 million or so T cells. An early release that covered roughly 600 HLA-typed donors contained around 300 gigabases of sequencing data and tens of millions of unique TCR sequences. Among the roughly 430 genotyped donors, around 79% belonged to the genetic ancestry cluster associated with self-reported Caucasian donors. The aim of the study was to test whether cataloging public T cell receptors could identify signatures of past pathogen exposure. The study used immunosequencing to profile the T cell repertoires of 666 subjects and linked those repertoires to cytomegalovirus serostatus. A separate validation cohort of roughly 110 different subjects was used in addition to the roughly 620-subject first cohort. To predict cytomegalovirus infection status, the study brought together high-throughput TCR immunosequencing, statistical association of individual TCRs with disease status, and machine learning. To study patterns of TCR occurrence, a later analysis re-analyzed previously published TCR beta repertoires from 650 to 750 donors and added high-resolution HLA genotyping. Rather than drawing on any new phenotypic data, the later analysis identified candidate immune exposures from TCR beta sequences and the way those sequences occurred across donors. In an earlier analysis of 587 of the donors, high-throughput TCR beta sequencing was used to judge whether each TCR beta V gene segment behaved as functional or pseudogenic. Donor age, sex, ethnicity and CMV serostatus were compiled together with the repertoire data. A later genetic analysis used genome-wide SNP genotypes for about three fifths of the 666 donors, treating that subset as a discovery cohort. All discovery cohort repertoires had been generated using a single sequencing platform. Both class I and class II loci were covered by HLA typing, at four-digit resolution. The number of typed donors differed by locus: 629-630 for A, B, C, DRB1 and DQB1; some 500 for DQA1; roughly 600 for DPA1; and roughly 470 for DPB1. Several DR-DQ haplotypes were treated as single units for association and clustering because of strong linkage in the cohort. Among roughly 370 genotyped donors of the cohort, an average of approximately 240,000 unique TCR beta nucleotide sequences were sequenced per donor, approximately 20% of them non-productive. Overall study results and their limits: A later analysis reported that several top co-occurrence clusters appeared linked to parvovirus B19, influenza, CMV and Epstein-Barr virus. Most TCR sequences were observed very rarely across donors, whereas some public TCRs were present in many individuals. A later genetic analysis associated a missense DCLRE1C variant with V-gene and J-gene trimming of TCR beta chains, and an independent cohort replicated the association. The 87-base-pair reads could not distinguish some IMGT-functional V segments, including TRBV6-2 and TRBV6-3, so those segments were excluded. Linkage disequilibrium might explain the correlated functional status among segregating V segments, but an unknown experimental factor could not be ruled out. The only immune exposure information available for the cohort was CMV serostatus. The presence/absence analyses assumed that sequencing depth was roughly uniform across donors, and that assumption may not be true. In a later analysis, more than 15,000 TCR beta sequences were associated with specific HLA alleles at a false discovery rate of 0.05. A few of the identified cytomegalovirus-associated TCR beta chains were confirmed in vitro to be specific for cytomegalovirus antigens. Assigning TCR associations to individual alleles was difficult when HLA alleles, especially DR and DQ, strongly co-occurred. The cohort was sequenced for TCR beta chains only, and without alpha or paired-chain data the features that could be detected were limited. The study listed approximately 150 TCR beta chains as associated with cytomegalovirus. Because counts were too low, about 15 rarely observed V segments, including chromosome 9 orphons, were left out of the earlier analysis of some 600 of the donors. A further reported finding was that TCR beta sequences accurately predicted the HLA-A and HLA-B alleles for most subjects in the first cohort. An earlier analysis of around 500 of the donors showed that most TCR beta V segments appeared in productive rearrangements either about 87% or about 30% of the time, which broadly matched IMGT annotations. Because HLA typing was unavailable for some donors at each locus, only the typed subset was used in association tests. A cluster of highly shared sequence variants was judged likely to be a technical artifact of the sequencing pipeline. The authors suggested that the approach could potentially be generalized to other disease states and immunological phenotypes. A later analysis found that most CMV-associated TCR beta chains appeared HLA-restricted, with HLA associations seemingly driven largely by CMV exposure. In a later analysis, HLA-associated TCR beta chains were found to be more clonally expanded and to have lower generation probabilities than equally common non-associated chains. In a later analysis, TCR association rates were found to vary across HLA loci, with the most associated TCRs seen for DRB1 alleles and the fewest for HLA-C alleles. Cytomegalovirus status was reported to be diagnosed by the classifier with high specificity and sensitivity in both the original and validation cohorts. According to a later genetic analysis, donors in an Asian-associated ancestry cluster had fewer N-insertions in productive TCRs than the roughly 700-donor mean.

On this clone: The antigen it binds to is not known. Base quality data are lacking; no much larger clone is found one base away.

Libraries were built with the immunoSEQ multiplex PCR assay. For the multiplex PCR, a mixture combining 60 forward primers for TCR Vbeta segments and 13 reverse primers for TCR Jbeta segments was used. Amplification of the CDR3 region of rearranged TCR beta genes was performed with a multiplex PCR assay on genomic DNA. Amplified TCR beta libraries were sequenced as 87-base-pair reads on the Illumina HiSeq System. From the authors' description of their analysis: A later analysis counted some 80 million unique TCR beta chains across the 650 to 800 repertoires, and around 9.9 million of these chains were shared by at least two donors. To remove PCR and sequencing errors, raw reads were error-corrected and collapsed into unique sequences using a nearest-neighbor algorithm that merged closely related sequences. CDR3 sequences were aligned to IMGT reference sequences to assign V, D and J gene segments. For a sequence to be retained, a match of at least six nucleotides was required to both a V gene segment and a J gene segment. A rearrangement was called productive if the CDR3 had no stop codons and remained in frame with V and J, and every other rearrangement was called non-productive. Following IMGT convention, CDR3 was defined as the stretch from the second conserved V-encoded cysteine up to the conserved J-encoded phenylalanine. The earlier analysis of more than 450 of the donors excluded sequences that lacked an unambiguous match to a single V gene segment. An earlier analysis of over 450 of the donors classified V segments as functional when productive rearrangements were above 56.7% and as segregating when the standard deviation between donors was above 5%. To diagnose cytomegalovirus status from the catalog of TCR beta chain sequences, a statistical classification framework was built. In a later analysis, TCR nucleotide sequences were compared against IMGT/GENE-DB human TR gene sequences so that V and J genes could be assigned. In a later analysis, CDR3 sequences and most-parsimonious VDJ recombination scenarios were assigned using the TCRdist pipeline. In a later analysis, every TCR beta chain was defined by the combination of its CDR3 amino acid sequence and its V-gene family, and reads without a unique V-gene family were dropped. To address suspected cross-contamination and a sequencing artifact, a later analysis removed 592 highly shared, low-generation-probability nucleotide sequences. For each public chain, a later analysis derived a clonal expansion index from normalized ranks of inferred template counts within each repertoire. Generation probabilities in a later analysis came from a VDJ recombination model fitted to out-of-frame rearrangements, and those results were checked against IGoR. In a later analysis, hypergeometric tests were used to score TCR-TCR, TCR-HLA and TCR-CMV co-occurrence, with a repertoire-size bias correction applied to TCR pairs. In a later analysis, false discovery rates were estimated by permuting HLA or CMV assignments 20 times. A later analysis grouped co-occurring TCRs with DBSCAN, adding TCRdist sequence similarity when clustering within HLA-allele-positive subsets. Co-occurrence clustering excluded repertoires with fewer than 30,000 or more than 120,000 public chains, plus five with anomalous nucleotide sharing. TCRdb took over this immuneACCESS table, retaining in-frame rearrangements with V and J assigned. Such tables are incomplete; in checked studies, under half of the missing clones stem from an unresolved V gene, and the remainder is unexplained. Clonal size and the V and J genes are those of that table, whereas D and trimming came from the DNA. The sample includes 110,000 to 150,000 clones, with about two thirds observed a single time. The ten most abundant clones make up about 2% of the sample.

The cohort comprised 670 or so healthy bone marrow donors. Cohort members were all nominally healthy when sampled, although unrecorded immune exposures were likely present. The donor was CMV seropositive and was included in the group of 300 or so seropositive cohort members. A peripheral blood sample was collected from each donor, and TCR beta sequencing was performed on peripheral blood mononuclear cells. Genomic DNA was extracted from the blood cell samples with the Qiagen DNeasy Blood Extraction Kit. Via the germline V gene, CDR1 is SGHRS and CDR2 YFSETQ. The CDR3 contains 15 residues, cysteine and phenylalanine counted. The CDR3 DNA has 45 bases and is translated from base 1. V is trimmed back by 5 bases and J by 6 bases, and the junction contains 9 bases that no gene match accounts for.

Sequenced: PBMCs. The sequence links TRBV5-1 to TRBJ2-1; TRBD1 lines up with 9 middle nucleotides. This TCR was recovered from a woman aged 60 to 75 in good health and CMV-seropositive. The DNA sequence is TGCGCCAGCAGGTGGGGACAGGGAACGGCCAATGAGCAGTTCTTC. Its coded protein is CASRWGQGTANEQFF.